The sequence of this T cell receptor beta chain was determined in a study of T cells in Graves' hyperthyroidism and ophthalmopathy. Study context: Peripheral blood specimens were obtained at initial diagnosis, prior to any treatment.

Amplification targeted TCR beta CDR3 regions from RNA transcripts. HTBI primers were used for first-round RT-PCR of the TCR CDR3. Via MiXCR, TCRdb re-called the multiplex PCR reads, giving one row per CDR3 protein. The data contain 490,000 or so distinct CDR3 sequences, nearly 20% of them singletons. The CDR3 consists of 15 residues. Trimming removed 4 bases at V and 7 bases at J, with 23 bases between. Germline lookup yields CDR1 DFQATT and CDR2 SNEGSKA (reference sequence). This clonotype has a handful of counts. The V gene is TRBV20-1, the J gene TRBJ2-7; TRBD1 might be the D (6 bases). The sequencing sample was made of blood. The sequence came from a man aged 35 to 55 with Graves' ophthalmopathy. CDR3 protein: CSATEEGQGHREQYF. Here the CDR3 DNA reads TGCAGTGCTACAGAGGAAGGCCAGGGACACCGGGAGCAGTACTTC.